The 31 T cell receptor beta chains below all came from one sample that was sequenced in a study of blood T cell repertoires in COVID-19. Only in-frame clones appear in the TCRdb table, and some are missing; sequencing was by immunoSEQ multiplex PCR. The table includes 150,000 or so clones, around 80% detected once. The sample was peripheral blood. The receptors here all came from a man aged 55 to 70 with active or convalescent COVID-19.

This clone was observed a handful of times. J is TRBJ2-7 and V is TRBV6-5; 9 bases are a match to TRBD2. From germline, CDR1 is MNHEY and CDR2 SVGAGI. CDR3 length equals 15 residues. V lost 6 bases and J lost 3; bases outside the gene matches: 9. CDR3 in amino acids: CASRRKTSGDYEQYF. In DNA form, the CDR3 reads TGTGCCAGCAGACGCAAGACTAGCGGAGACTACGAGCAGTACTTC.

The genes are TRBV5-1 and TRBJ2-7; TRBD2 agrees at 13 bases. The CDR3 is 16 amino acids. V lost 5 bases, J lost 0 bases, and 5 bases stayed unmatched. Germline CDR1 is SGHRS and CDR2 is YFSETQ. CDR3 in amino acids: CASRLGLAGASYEQYF. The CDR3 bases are TGCGCCAGCAGGCTAGGACTAGCGGGGGCCTCCTACGAGCAGTACTTC.

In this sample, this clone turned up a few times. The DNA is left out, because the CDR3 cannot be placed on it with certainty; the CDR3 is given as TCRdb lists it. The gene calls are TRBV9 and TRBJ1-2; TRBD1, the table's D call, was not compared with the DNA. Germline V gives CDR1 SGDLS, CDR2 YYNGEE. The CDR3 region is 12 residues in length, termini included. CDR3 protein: CASSVAAGAESF.

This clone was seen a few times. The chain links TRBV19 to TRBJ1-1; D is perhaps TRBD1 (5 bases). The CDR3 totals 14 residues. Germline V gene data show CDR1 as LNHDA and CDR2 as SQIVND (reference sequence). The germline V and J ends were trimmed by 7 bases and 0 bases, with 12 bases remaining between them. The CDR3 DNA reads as TGTGCCAGTAAAACAGGACCAATGAACACTGAAGCTTTCTTT. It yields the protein CASKTGPMNTEAFF.

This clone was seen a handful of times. Here the CDR3 reads CASRQTGGNQPQHF. The CDR3 DNA is TGTGCCAGCAGACAGACAGGGGGCAATCAGCCCCAGCATTTT. The chain employs TRBV2 and TRBJ1-5, with 8 bases fitting TRBD1. The CDR3 covers 14 residues. V trimming: 6 bases; J trimming: 2 bases; junction bases outside the gene matches: 3. The germline CDR1 and CDR2 sequences are SNHLY and FYNNEI.

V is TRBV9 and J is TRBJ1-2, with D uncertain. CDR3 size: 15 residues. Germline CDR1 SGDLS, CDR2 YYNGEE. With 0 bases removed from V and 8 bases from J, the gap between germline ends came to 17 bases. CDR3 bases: TGTGCCAGCAGCGTAGTAGGCAGTCTCGGGGAAGGCTACACCTTC. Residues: CASSVVGSLGEGYTF. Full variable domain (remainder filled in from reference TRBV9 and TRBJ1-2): DSGVTQTPKHLITATGQRVTLRCSPRSGDLSVYWYQQSLDQGLQFLIQYYNGEERAKGNILERFSAQQFPDLHSELNLSSLELGDSALYFCASSVVGSLGEGYTFGSGTRLTVV.

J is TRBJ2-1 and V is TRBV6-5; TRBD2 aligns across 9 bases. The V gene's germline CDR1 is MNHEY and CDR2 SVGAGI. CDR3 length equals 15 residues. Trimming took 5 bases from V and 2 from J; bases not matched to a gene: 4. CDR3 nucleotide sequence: TGTGCCAGCAGTCTGACTAGCGGTACCTACAATGAGCAGTTCTTC. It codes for CASSLTSGTYNEQFF.

The CDR3: CASIPGLASNTDTQYF. CDR3 DNA: TGCGCCAGCATTCCCGGACTAGCGAGTAACACAGATACGCAGTATTTT. V usage is TRBV5-1 and J usage is TRBJ2-3; 9 bases line up with TRBD2. Unmatched junction bases numbered 10, after V lost 6 bases and J lost 2 bases. Germline values: CDR1 SGHRS, CDR2 YFSETQ. This CDR3 is built from 16 residues.

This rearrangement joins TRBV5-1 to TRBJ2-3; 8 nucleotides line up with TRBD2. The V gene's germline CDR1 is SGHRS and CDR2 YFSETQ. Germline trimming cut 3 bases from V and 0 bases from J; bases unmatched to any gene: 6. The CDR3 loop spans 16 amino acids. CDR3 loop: CASSSGTRGSTDTQYF. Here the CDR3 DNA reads TGCGCCAGCAGCTCCGGGACTAGGGGTAGCACAGATACGCAGTATTTT. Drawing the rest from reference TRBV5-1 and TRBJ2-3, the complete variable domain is KAGVTQTPRYLIKTRGQQVTLSCSPISGHRSVSWYQQTPGQGLQFLFEYFSETQRNKGNFPGRFSGRQFSNSRSEMNVSTLELGDSALYLCASSSGTRGSTDTQYFGPGTRLTVL.

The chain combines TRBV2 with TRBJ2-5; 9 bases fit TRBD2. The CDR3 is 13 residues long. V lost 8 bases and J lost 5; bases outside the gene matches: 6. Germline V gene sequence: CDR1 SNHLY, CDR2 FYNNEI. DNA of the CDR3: TGTGCCAGCCGCGGGAGGGCCTCGGAGACCCAGTACTTC. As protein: CASRGRASETQYF.

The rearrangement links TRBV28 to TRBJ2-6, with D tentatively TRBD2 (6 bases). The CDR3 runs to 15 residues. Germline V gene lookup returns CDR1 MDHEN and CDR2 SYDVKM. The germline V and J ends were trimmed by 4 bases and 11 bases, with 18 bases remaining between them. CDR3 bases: TGTGCCAGCAGTTGGGGGGAGTCAGGGATGGACGTCCTGACTTTC. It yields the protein CASSWGESGMDVLTF.

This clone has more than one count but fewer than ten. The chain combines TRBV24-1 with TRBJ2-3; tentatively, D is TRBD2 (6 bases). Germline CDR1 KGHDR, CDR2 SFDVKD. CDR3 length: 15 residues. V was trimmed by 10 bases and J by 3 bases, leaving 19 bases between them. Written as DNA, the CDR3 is TGTGCCACAAGCCGTGCCTCTGGGGGGACAGATACGCAGTATTTT. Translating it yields CATSRASGGTDTQYF.

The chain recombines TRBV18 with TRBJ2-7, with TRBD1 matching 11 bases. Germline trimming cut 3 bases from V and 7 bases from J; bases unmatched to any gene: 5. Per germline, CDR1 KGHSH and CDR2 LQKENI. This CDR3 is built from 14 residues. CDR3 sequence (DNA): TGTGCCAGCTCACCGGGGACAGGGGGTCGAGAGCAGTACTTC. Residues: CASSPGTGGREQYF.

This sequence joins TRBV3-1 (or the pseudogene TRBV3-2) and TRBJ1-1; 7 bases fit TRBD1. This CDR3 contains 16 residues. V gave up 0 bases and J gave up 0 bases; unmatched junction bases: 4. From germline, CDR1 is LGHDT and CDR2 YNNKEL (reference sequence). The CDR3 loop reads CASSQDQTGLNTEAFF. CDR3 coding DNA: TGTGCCAGCAGCCAAGATCAGACAGGGCTGAACACTGAAGCTTTCTTT.

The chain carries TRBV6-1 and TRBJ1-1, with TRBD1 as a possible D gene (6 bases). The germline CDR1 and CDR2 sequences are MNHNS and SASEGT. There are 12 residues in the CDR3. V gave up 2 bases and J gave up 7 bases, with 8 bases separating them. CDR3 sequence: CASSEWTVEAFF. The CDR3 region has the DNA TGTGCCAGCAGTGAATGGACAGTTGAAGCTTTCTTT.

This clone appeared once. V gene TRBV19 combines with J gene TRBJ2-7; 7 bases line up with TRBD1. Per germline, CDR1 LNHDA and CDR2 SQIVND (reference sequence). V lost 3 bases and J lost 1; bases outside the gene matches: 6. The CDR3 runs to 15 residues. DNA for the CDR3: TGTGCCAGTAGTATGCAGGGGGTCGGGTCCTACGAGCAGTACTTC. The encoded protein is CASSMQGVGSYEQYF.

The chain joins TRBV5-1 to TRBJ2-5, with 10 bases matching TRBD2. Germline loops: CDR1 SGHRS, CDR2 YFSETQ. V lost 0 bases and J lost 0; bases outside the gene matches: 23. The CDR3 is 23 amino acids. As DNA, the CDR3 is TGCGCCAGCAGCTTGGGACAGGGAGGCGTGTGGGGACTAGCGAGACGGTACCAAGAGACCCAGTACTTC. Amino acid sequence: CASSLGQGGVWGLARRYQETQYF.

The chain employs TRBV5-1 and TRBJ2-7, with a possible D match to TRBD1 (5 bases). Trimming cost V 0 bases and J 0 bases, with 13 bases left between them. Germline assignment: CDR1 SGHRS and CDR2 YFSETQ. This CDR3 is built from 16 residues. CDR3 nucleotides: TGCGCCAGCAGCTTGGTTCAGGGAAGGAGCTCCTACGAGCAGTACTTC. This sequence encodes CASSLVQGRSSYEQYF.

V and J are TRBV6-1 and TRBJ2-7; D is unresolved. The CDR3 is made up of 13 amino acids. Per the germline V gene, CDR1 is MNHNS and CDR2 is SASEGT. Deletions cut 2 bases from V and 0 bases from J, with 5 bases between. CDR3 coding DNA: TGTGCCAGCAGTGAACGGGTCTCCTACGAGCAGTACTTC. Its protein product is CASSERVSYEQYF.

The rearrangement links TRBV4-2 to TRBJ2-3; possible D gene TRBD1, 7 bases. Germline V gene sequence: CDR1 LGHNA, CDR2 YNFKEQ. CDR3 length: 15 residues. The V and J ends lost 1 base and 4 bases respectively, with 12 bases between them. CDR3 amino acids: CASSQGQGGPDTQYF. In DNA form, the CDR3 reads TGTGCCAGCAGCCAAGGACAGGGAGGTCCAGATACGCAGTATTTT.

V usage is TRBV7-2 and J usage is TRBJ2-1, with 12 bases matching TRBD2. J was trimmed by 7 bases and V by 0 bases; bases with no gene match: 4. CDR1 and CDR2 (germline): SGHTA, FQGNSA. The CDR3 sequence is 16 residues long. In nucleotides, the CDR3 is TGTGCCAGCAGCTTAGCGACTAGCGGGAGATGGAATGAGCAGTTCTTC. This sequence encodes CASSLATSGRWNEQFF.

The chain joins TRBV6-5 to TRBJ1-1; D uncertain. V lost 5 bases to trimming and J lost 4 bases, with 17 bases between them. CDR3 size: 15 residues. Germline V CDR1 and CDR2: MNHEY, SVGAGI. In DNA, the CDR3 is TGTGCCAGCAGTATCTCCTCCCTGTCGTCCACTGAAGCTTTCTTT. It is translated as CASSISSLSSTEAFF.

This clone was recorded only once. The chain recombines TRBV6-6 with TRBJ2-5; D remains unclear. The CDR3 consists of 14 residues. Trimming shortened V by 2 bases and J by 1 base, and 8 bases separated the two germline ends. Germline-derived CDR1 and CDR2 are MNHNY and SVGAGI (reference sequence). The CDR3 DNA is TGTGCCAGCAGTTACAGCGACGGCCAAGAGACCCAGTACTTC. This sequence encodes CASSYSDGQETQYF.

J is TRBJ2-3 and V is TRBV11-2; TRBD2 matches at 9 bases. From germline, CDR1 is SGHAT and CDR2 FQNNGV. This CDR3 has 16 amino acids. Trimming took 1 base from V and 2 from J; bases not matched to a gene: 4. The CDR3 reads CASSLGASGNTDTQYF. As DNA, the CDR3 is TGTGCCAGCAGCTTAGGTGCTAGCGGGAACACAGATACGCAGTATTTT.

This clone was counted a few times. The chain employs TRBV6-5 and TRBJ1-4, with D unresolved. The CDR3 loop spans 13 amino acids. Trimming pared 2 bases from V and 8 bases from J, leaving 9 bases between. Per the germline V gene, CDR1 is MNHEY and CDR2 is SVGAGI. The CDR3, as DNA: TGTGCCAGCAGTTACCAGTTTCCAGAAAAACTGTTTTTT. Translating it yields CASSYQFPEKLFF.

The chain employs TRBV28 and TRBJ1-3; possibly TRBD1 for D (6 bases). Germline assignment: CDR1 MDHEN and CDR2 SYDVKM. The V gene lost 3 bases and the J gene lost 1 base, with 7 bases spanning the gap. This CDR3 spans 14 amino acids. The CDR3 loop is CASSFGQSGNTIYF. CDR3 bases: TGTGCCAGCAGTTTTGGACAGTCTGGAAACACCATATATTTT.

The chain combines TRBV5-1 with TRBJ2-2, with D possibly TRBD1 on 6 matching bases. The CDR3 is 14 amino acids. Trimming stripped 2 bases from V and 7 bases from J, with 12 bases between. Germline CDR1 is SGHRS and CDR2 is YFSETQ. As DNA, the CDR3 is TGCGCCAGCAGCTTAGCAGGGGCTGGCGGGGAGCTGTTTTTT. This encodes CASSLAGAGGELFF.

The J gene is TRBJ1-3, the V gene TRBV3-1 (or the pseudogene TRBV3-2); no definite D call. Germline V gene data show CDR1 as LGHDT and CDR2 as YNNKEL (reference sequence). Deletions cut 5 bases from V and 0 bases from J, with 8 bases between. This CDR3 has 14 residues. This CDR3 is CASSTEYSGNTIYF. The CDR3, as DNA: TGTGCCAGCAGCACCGAGTACTCTGGAAACACCATATATTTT.

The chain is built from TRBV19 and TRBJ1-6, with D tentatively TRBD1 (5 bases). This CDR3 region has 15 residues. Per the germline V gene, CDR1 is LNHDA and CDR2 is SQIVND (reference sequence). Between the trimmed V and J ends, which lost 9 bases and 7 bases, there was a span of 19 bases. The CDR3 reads CARRTGPRRNSPLHF. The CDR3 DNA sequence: TGTGCCAGGAGAACAGGCCCCCGACGCAATTCACCCCTCCACTTT. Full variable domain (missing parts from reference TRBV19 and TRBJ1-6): DGGITQSPKYLFRKEGQNVTLSCEQNLNHDAMYWYRQDPGQGLRLIYYSQIVNDFQKGDIAEGYSVSREKKESFPLTVTSAQKNPTAFYLCARRTGPRRNSPLHFGNGTRLTVT.

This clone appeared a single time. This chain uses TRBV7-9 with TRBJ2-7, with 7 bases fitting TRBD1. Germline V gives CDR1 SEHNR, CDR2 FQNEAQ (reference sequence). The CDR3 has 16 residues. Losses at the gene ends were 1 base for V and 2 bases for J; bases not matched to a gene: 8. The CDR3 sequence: CASSLVRDRPTYEQYF. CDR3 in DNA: TGTGCCAGCAGCTTAGTTCGGGACAGACCCACCTACGAGCAGTACTTC.

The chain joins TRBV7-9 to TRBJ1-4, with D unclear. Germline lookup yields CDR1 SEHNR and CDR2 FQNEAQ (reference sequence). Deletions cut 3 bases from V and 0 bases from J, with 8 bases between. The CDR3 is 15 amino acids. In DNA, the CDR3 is TGTGCCAGCAGCTTGAGCCAGGCAACTAATGAAAAACTGTTTTTT. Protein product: CASSLSQATNEKLFF.